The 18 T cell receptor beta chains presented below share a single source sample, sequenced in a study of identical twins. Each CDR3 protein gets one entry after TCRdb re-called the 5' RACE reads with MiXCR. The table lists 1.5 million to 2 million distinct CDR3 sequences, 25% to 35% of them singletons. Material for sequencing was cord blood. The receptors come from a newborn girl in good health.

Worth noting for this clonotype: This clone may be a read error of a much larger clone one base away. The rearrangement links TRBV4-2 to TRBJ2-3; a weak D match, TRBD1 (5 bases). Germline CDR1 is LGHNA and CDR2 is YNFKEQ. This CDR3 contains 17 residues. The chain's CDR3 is CDSSQDDARAFPDTQYF. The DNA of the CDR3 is TGTGACAGCAGCCAAGATGACGCCAGGGCCTTCCCAGATACGCAGTATTTT.

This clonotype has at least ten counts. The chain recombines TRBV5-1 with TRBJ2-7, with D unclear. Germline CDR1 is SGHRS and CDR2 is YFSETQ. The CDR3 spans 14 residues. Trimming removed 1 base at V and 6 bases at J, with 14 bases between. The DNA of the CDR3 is TGCGCCAGCAGCTTGAGTCCGGGTACTGGCGAGCAGTACTTC. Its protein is CASSLSPGTGEQYF.

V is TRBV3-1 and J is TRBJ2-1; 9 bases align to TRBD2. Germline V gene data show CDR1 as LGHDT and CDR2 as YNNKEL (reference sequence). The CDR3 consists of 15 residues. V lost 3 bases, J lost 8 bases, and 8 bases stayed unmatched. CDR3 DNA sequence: TGTGCCAGCAGCCATTTAACTAGCGGGTCCGATGAGCAGTTCTTC. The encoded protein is CASSHLTSGSDEQFF.

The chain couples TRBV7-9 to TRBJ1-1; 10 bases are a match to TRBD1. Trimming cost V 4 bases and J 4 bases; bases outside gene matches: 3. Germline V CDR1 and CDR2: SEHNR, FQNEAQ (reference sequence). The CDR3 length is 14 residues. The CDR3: CASSSRQGATEAFF. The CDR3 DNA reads TGTGCCAGCAGCTCCAGACAGGGGGCCACTGAAGCTTTCTTT.

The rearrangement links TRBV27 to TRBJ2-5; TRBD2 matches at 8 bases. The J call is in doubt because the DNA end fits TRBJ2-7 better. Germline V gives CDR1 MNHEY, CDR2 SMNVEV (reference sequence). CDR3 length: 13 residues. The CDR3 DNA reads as TGTGCCAGCAGACGGGCTAGCGGGCGCGAGCAGTACTTC. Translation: CASRRASGREQYF.

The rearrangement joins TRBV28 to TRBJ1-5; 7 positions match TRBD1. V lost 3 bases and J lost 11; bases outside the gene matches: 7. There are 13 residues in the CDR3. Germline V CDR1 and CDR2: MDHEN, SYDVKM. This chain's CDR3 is CASSFGQAPAQHF. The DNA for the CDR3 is TGTGCCAGCAGTTTTGGACAGGCCCCAGCCCAGCATTTT.

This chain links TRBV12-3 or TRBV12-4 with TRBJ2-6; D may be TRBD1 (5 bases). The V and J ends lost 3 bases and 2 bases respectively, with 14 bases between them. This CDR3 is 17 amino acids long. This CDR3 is CASSLRFQGAGANVLTF. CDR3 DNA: TGTGCCAGCAGTTTGAGATTTCAGGGTGCTGGGGCCAACGTCCTGACTTTC.

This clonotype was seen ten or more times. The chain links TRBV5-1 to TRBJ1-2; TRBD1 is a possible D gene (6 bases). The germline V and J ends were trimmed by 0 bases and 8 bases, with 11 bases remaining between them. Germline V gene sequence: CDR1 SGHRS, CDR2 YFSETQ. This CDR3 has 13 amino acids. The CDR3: CASSLDRVDGYTF. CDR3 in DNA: TGCGCCAGCAGCTTGGACAGGGTGGACGGCTACACCTTC.

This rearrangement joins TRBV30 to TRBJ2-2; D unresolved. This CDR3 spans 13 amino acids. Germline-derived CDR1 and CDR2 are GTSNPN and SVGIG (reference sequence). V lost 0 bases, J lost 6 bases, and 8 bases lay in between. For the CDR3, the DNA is TGTGCCTGGAGTGTACGGCTTTCCGGGGAGCTGTTTTTT. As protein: CAWSVRLSGELFF.

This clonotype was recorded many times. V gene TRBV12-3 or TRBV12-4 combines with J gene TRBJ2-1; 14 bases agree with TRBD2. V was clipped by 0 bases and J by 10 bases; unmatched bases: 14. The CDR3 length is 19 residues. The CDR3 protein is CASSLALKGLAGAENEQFF. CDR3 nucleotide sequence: TGTGCCAGCAGTTTAGCGCTAAAGGGACTAGCGGGGGCGGAAAACGAGCAGTTCTTC.

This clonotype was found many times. As DNA, the CDR3 is TGTGCCAGCAGCCGAGGACTAGCGGCCAACTTTTTGGATTTCTCCTACGAGCAGTACTTC. It yields the protein CASSRGLAANFLDFSYEQYF. The chain uses TRBV13 and TRBJ2-7; 10 bases fit TRBD2. Germline loops: CDR1 PRHDT, CDR2 FYEKMQ (reference sequence). V lost 5 bases to trimming and J lost 0 bases; unmatched junction nucleotides: 19. CDR3 length: 20 amino acids.

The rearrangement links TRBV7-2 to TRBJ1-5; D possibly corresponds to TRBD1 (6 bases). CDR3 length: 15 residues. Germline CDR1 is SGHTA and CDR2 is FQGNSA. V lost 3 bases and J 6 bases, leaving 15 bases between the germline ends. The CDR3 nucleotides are TGTGCCAGCAGCTTTGCAACGCAGGGGTTTCAGCCCCAGCATTTT. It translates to CASSFATQGFQPQHF.

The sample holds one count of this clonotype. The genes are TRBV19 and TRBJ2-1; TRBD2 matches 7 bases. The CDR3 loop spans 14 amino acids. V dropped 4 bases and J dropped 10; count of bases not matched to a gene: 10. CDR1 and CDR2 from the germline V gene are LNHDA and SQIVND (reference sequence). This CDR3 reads CASSSGRPNYEQFF. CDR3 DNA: TGTGCCAGTAGTAGCGGGAGACCGAACTACGAGCAGTTCTTC.

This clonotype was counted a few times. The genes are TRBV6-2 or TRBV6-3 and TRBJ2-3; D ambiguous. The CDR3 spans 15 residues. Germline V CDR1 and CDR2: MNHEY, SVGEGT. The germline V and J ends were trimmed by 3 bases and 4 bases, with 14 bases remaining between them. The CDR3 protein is CASSYIESRADTQYF. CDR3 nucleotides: TGTGCCAGCAGTTATATTGAAAGCCGCGCAGATACGCAGTATTTT.

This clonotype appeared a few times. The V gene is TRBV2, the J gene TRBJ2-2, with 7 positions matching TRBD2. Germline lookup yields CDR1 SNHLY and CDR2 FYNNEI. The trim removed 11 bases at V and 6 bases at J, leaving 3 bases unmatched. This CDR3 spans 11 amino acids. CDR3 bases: TGTGCCGGCGGGGGATCCGGGGAGCTGTTTTTT. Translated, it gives CAGGGSGELFF.

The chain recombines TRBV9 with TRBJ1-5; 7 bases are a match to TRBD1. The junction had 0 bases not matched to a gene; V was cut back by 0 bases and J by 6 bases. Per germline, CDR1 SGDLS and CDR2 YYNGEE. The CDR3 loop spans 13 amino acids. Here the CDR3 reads CASSVDRGQPQHF. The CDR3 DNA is TGTGCCAGCAGCGTAGACAGGGGTCAGCCCCAGCATTTT.

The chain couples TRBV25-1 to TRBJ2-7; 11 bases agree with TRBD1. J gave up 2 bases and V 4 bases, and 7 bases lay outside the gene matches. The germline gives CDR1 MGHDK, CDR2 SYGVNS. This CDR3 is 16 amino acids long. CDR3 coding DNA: TGTGCCAGCAGTGGACAACCGGGACAGGGGGCCTACGAGCAGTACTTC. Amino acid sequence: CASSGQPGQGAYEQYF.

In DNA, the CDR3 is TGCGCCAGCAAACAGGTGGCCACCGGGGAGCTGTTTTTT. This translates into CASKQVATGELFF. The chain uses TRBV5-1 and TRBJ2-2; D is perhaps TRBD1 (5 bases). Per germline, CDR1 SGHRS and CDR2 YFSETQ. The CDR3 totals 13 residues. Trimming left V 6 bases short and J 4 bases short, with 10 bases between.